These 14 T cell receptor beta chains were all obtained from the same sample, sequenced in a study of blood T cell repertoires in COVID-19. The repertoire was sequenced with immunoSEQ multiplex PCR; TCRdb's copy has only in-frame clones and lacks some. The table lists roughly 190,000 clones, 82% of them singletons, with 7.8% in the top ten. Input material: peripheral blood. These receptors originate from an older woman with COVID-19, enrolled during active disease.

This clone was found a few times. CDR3: CASSQGMRDMNTEAFF. The CDR3 coding sequence is TGTGCCAGCAGCCAAGGCATGAGGGACATGAACACTGAAGCTTTCTTT. This chain uses TRBV4-2 with TRBJ1-1, with D possibly being TRBD1 (6 bases). The V end lost 1 base, the J end lost 0 bases, and 12 bases lay between the germline ends. This CDR3 has 16 residues. Germline lookup yields CDR1 LGHNA and CDR2 YNFKEQ.

The rearrangement uses TRBV4-3 and TRBJ2-2, with unresolved D. There are 16 residues in the CDR3. The germline CDR1 and CDR2 sequences are LGHNA and YSLEER. V lost 0 bases to trimming and J lost 2 bases, with 10 bases between them. The CDR3 DNA reads as TGCGCCAGCAGCCAAGATTCCCTATTAAACACCGGGGAGCTGTTTTTT. Protein product: CASSQDSLLNTGELFF.

The chain has TRBV7-9 and TRBJ2-7; TRBD2 matches at 10 bases. V gave up 5 bases and J gave up 5 bases; unmatched junction bases: 9. This CDR3 has 15 amino acids. From germline, CDR1 is SEHNR and CDR2 FQNEAQ (reference sequence). CDR3: CASSRDSSGSDEQYF. CDR3 DNA: TGTGCCAGCAGCCGCGACTCTAGCGGGAGTGACGAGCAGTACTTC.

The sample holds many counts of this clone. The chain is built from TRBV11-2 and TRBJ2-7; possibly TRBD2 for D (6 bases). V was pared by 1 base and J by 0 bases, with 13 bases between. The CDR3 has 16 residues. Germline V gene lookup returns CDR1 SGHAT and CDR2 FQNNGV. The CDR3, as DNA: TGTGCCAGCAGCTTAGGACGGGGGACCCGCTCCTACGAGCAGTACTTC. Protein product: CASSLGRGTRSYEQYF.

The rearrangement joins TRBV7-3 to TRBJ2-7; 10 bases line up with TRBD1. The germline gives CDR1 SGHTA, CDR2 FQGTGA. This CDR3 has 17 residues. The trim removed 1 base at V and 2 bases at J, leaving 8 bases unmatched. CDR3 region: CASSLNSRDRGPYEQYF. The DNA of the CDR3 is TGTGCCAGCAGCTTAAACAGCCGGGACAGGGGTCCCTACGAGCAGTACTTC.

V and J are TRBV5-4 and TRBJ1-2; D possibly corresponds to TRBD1 (6 bases). CDR3 length: 17 amino acids. V was trimmed by 4 bases and J by 1 base, leaving 20 bases between them. From germline, CDR1 is SGHNT and CDR2 YYREEE (reference sequence). This CDR3 reads CASSPTPPGDINYGYTF. For the CDR3, the DNA is TGTGCCAGCAGCCCAACCCCCCCAGGGGACATTAACTATGGCTACACCTTC.

The chain has TRBV7-9 and TRBJ1-4; D remains ambiguous. The CDR3 extends over 14 amino acids. V was pared by 1 base and J by 5 bases, with 8 bases between. CDR1 and CDR2 (germline): SEHNR, FQNEAQ (reference sequence). In DNA, the CDR3 is TGTGCCAGCAGCTTAGTTACGGTCAATGAAAAACTGTTTTTT. Translation gives CASSLVTVNEKLFF. Complete variable domain (other parts from reference TRBV7-9 and TRBJ1-4): DTGVSQNPRHKITKRGQNVTFRCDPISEHNRLYWYRQTLGQGPEFLTYFQNEAQLEKSRLLSDRFSAERPKGSFSTLEIQRTEQGDSAMYLCASSLVTVNEKLFFGSGTQLSVL.

The V and J genes are TRBV18 and TRBJ2-7, with 9 positions matching TRBD2. V was clipped by 1 base and J by 1 base; unmatched bases: 5. Germline V gene sequence: CDR1 KGHSH, CDR2 LQKENI. The CDR3 totals 16 residues. The CDR3 DNA reads TGTGCCAGCTCACCACTTCGGCTAGCGGGATCCTACGAGCAGTACTTC. This encodes CASSPLRLAGSYEQYF.

The CDR3, as DNA: TGCGCCAGCACCCCAATGAGACAGGGGGCTGAAGCTTTCTTT. It specifies CASTPMRQGAEAFF. This sequence joins TRBV5-1 and TRBJ1-1, with 9 bases fitting TRBD1. J was trimmed by 6 bases and V by 6 bases; bases with no gene match: 9. The CDR3 totals 14 residues. Germline V gene lookup returns CDR1 SGHRS and CDR2 YFSETQ.

The genes are TRBV5-1 and TRBJ1-2; 7 bases are a match to TRBD1. The germline CDR1 and CDR2 sequences are SGHRS and YFSETQ. This CDR3 is built from 13 residues. V gave up 0 bases and J gave up 6 bases; unmatched junction bases: 2. This CDR3 reads CASSLEGADGYTF. DNA for the CDR3: TGCGCCAGCAGCTTGGAGGGGGCAGATGGCTACACCTTC.

The V gene is TRBV9, the J gene TRBJ1-5; D unresolved. The V and J ends lost 0 bases and 7 bases respectively, with 11 bases between them. The germline gives CDR1 SGDLS, CDR2 YYNGEE. The CDR3 extends over 14 amino acids. The CDR3 sequence: CASSVAWRGQPQHF. The CDR3, as DNA: TGTGCCAGCAGCGTAGCTTGGAGAGGGCAGCCCCAGCATTTT.

The chain uses TRBV11-2 and TRBJ2-2, with TRBD1 matching 9 bases. Unmatched junction bases numbered 12, after V lost 4 bases and J lost 6 bases. This CDR3 region has 17 residues. Germline V CDR1 and CDR2: SGHAT, FQNNGV. The CDR3 loop reads CASSSVVLGTGPGELFF. The CDR3 nucleotides read TGTGCCAGCAGCTCCGTAGTACTAGGGACAGGGCCCGGGGAGCTGTTTTTT. Full variable domain (rest looked up from reference TRBV11-2 and TRBJ2-2): EAGVAQSPRYKIIEKRQSVAFWCNPISGHATLYWYQQILGQGPKLLIQFQNNGVVDDSQLPKDRFSAERLKGVDSTLKIQPAKLEDSAVYLCASSSVVLGTGPGELFFGEGSRLTVL.

This sequence joins TRBV7-2 and TRBJ1-3; 9 positions match TRBD1. Germline V CDR1 and CDR2: SGHTA, FQGNSA. Trimming took 5 bases from V and 0 from J; bases not matched to a gene: 2. The CDR3 spans 15 residues. CDR3 bases: TGTGCCAGCAGCCTGGGACAGGGCTCTGGAAACACCATATATTTT. It translates to CASSLGQGSGNTIYF.

CDR3 sequence (DNA): TGTGCCAGCAGAGTGGGGCAGGAGAATCAGCCCCAGCATTTT. Protein: CASRVGQENQPQHF. The chain joins TRBV28 to TRBJ1-5; TRBD1 is a possible D gene (5 bases). The CDR3 is 14 amino acids. V was clipped by 6 bases and J by 4 bases, with 13 bases between them. Germline values: CDR1 MDHEN, CDR2 SYDVKM.